These T cell receptor beta chains were read from a single sample in a study of cytomegalovirus exposure and HLA in healthy donors. The table came from immunoSEQ multiplex PCR; TCRdb's copy has only in-frame clones and leaves some out. This table holds about 130,000 clones, about two thirds found once. Sequencing used PBMCs. Receptors were obtained from a human donor in good health. CDR3s include the opening cysteine and the closing phenylalanine or tryptophan. D genes are given only for firm matches. Size is stated for part of the rows, as once, few or many counts, or as a class when the clone is expanded.

j_gene: TRBJ2-5
v_gene: TRBV5-1
d_gene: .
abundance: .
CDR3aa: CASSLFGRGETQYF
CDR3nt: TGCGCCAGCAGCTTGTTCGGCAGGGGAGAGACCCAGTACTTC

j_gene: TRBJ2-3
v_gene: TRBV27
d_gene: TRBD1
abundance: .
CDR3aa: CASKRPDRGRGDTQYF
CDR3nt: TGTGCCAGCAAACGGCCCGACAGGGGAAGGGGAGATACGCAGTATTTT

j_gene: TRBJ1-3
v_gene: TRBV9
d_gene: .
abundance: once
CDR3aa: CASSGPQGTSGNTIYF
CDR3nt: TGTGCCAGCAGCGGGCCCCAGGGAACTTCTGGAAACACCATATATTTT

j_gene: TRBJ1-1
v_gene: TRBV7-2
d_gene: .
abundance: .
CDR3aa: CASSPPGLESEAFF
CDR3nt: TGTGCCAGCAGCCCCCCCGGGTTGGAGTCTGAAGCTTTCTTT

j_gene: TRBJ2-5
v_gene: TRBV5-6
d_gene: .
abundance: .
CDR3aa: CASSLGGGGETQYF
CDR3nt: TGTGCCAGCAGCTTGGGCGGCGGCGGGGAGACCCAGTACTTC

j_gene: TRBJ2-7
v_gene: TRBV5-8
d_gene: .
abundance: .
CDR3aa: CASSVYLVDWTYEQYF
CDR3nt: TGTGCCAGCAGCGTATACTTGGTTGACTGGACCTACGAGCAGTACTTC

j_gene: TRBJ2-6
v_gene: TRBV10-3
d_gene: TRBD1
abundance: few
CDR3aa: CAISDRGSGANVLTF
CDR3nt: TGTGCCATCAGCGACAGGGGCTCTGGGGCCAACGTCCTGACTTTC

j_gene: TRBJ2-5
v_gene: TRBV9
d_gene: TRBD1
abundance: .
CDR3aa: CASSPDPRRGRETQYF
CDR3nt: TGTGCCAGCAGCCCCGACCCCCGCAGGGGGCGAGAGACCCAGTACTTC

j_gene: TRBJ2-5
v_gene: TRBV5-1
d_gene: .
abundance: few
CDR3aa: CASSFGPIETQYF
CDR3nt: TGCGCCAGCAGCTTTGGGCCCATAGAGACCCAGTACTTC

j_gene: TRBJ2-2
v_gene: TRBV27
d_gene: TRBD2
abundance: .
CDR3aa: CASSLSSWGLNTGELFF
CDR3nt: TGTGCCAGCAGTTTATCGAGTTGGGGACTAAACACCGGGGAGCTGTTTTTT

j_gene: TRBJ2-7
v_gene: TRBV4-1
d_gene: .
abundance: few
CDR3aa: CASSQALGTYEQYF
CDR3nt: TGCGCCAGCAGCCAAGCCCTCGGGACCTACGAGCAGTACTTC

j_gene: TRBJ2-3
v_gene: TRBV4-1
d_gene: .
abundance: many
CDR3aa: CASSQDGGSTDTQYF
CDR3nt: TGCGCCAGCAGCCAAGATGGAGGGAGCACAGATACGCAGTATTTT

j_gene: TRBJ2-1
v_gene: TRBV7-2
d_gene: TRBD1
abundance: few
CDR3aa: CASSLYGSRGHNEQFF
CDR3nt: TGTGCCAGCAGCTTATATGGGTCAAGGGGGCACAATGAGCAGTTCTTC

j_gene: TRBJ2-7
v_gene: TRBV6-5
d_gene: .
abundance: .
CDR3aa: CAGGGFHEQYF
CDR3nt: TGTGCCGGGGGGGGCTTCCACGAGCAGTACTTC

j_gene: TRBJ1-2
v_gene: TRBV2
d_gene: .
abundance: .
CDR3aa: CASGLGTHSYGYTF
CDR3nt: TGTGCCAGCGGATTGGGGACTCATTCCTATGGCTACACCTTC

j_gene: TRBJ1-4
v_gene: TRBV7-9
d_gene: .
abundance: few
CDR3aa: CASSLGQNPSLFF
CDR3nt: TGTGCCAGCAGCTTAGGCCAGAACCCCTCACTGTTTTTT

j_gene: TRBJ2-5
v_gene: TRBV18
d_gene: .
abundance: .
CDR3aa: CASSPGQGGETQYF
CDR3nt: TGTGCCAGCTCACCAGGGCAGGGGGGCGAGACCCAGTACTTC

j_gene: TRBJ2-2
v_gene: TRBV5-1
d_gene: .
abundance: .
CDR3aa: CASSLVLTGELFF
CDR3nt: TGCGCCAGCAGCTTGGTTCTAACCGGGGAGCTGTTTTTT

j_gene: TRBJ2-2
v_gene: TRBV30
d_gene: .
abundance: .
CDR3aa: CAWSAFLGQPTGELFF
CDR3nt: TGTGCCTGGAGTGCCTTCTTAGGACAGCCCACCGGGGAGCTGTTTTTT

j_gene: TRBJ2-1
v_gene: TRBV30
d_gene: TRBD1
abundance: .
CDR3aa: CAWRGPGQGKDNEQFF
CDR3nt: TGTGCCTGGAGGGGACCGGGACAGGGTAAGGACAATGAGCAGTTCTTC

j_gene: TRBJ2-7
v_gene: TRBV27
d_gene: TRBD1
abundance: .
CDR3aa: CASSLMGTGPYSYEQYF
CDR3nt: TGTGCCAGCAGTTTAATGGGGACAGGGCCCTACTCCTACGAGCAGTACTTC

j_gene: TRBJ2-3
v_gene: TRBV2
d_gene: .
abundance: .
CDR3aa: CASSEGRTDSWDTQYF
CDR3nt: TGTGCCAGCAGTGAAGGGAGGACCGACTCTTGGGATACGCAGTATTTT

j_gene: TRBJ1-2
v_gene: TRBV7-9
d_gene: .
abundance: few
CDR3aa: CSSSLGLQGNIYGYTF
CDR3nt: TGTTCCAGCAGCTTAGGTCTCCAGGGGAATATCTATGGCTACACCTTC

j_gene: TRBJ2-3
v_gene: TRBV13
d_gene: TRBD2
abundance: few
CDR3aa: CASSPRLAGGSDTQYF
CDR3nt: TGTGCCAGCAGCCCCCGACTAGCGGGAGGATCAGATACGCAGTATTTT

j_gene: TRBJ2-2
v_gene: TRBV14
d_gene: .
abundance: .
CDR3aa: CASSQERVLTGELFF
CDR3nt: TGTGCCAGCAGCCAGGAGAGGGTTCTAACCGGGGAGCTGTTTTTT

j_gene: TRBJ2-5
v_gene: TRBV5-4
d_gene: TRBD2
abundance: .
CDR3aa: CASSLGLAGAEQETQYF
CDR3nt: TGTGCCAGCAGCTTGGGTCTTGCGGGAGCTGAGCAAGAGACCCAGTACTTC

j_gene: TRBJ1-1
v_gene: TRBV29-1
d_gene: .
abundance: .
CDR3aa: CSVRSGIRTEAFF
CDR3nt: TGCAGCGTTCGCTCAGGGATTCGCACTGAAGCTTTCTTT

j_gene: TRBJ2-2
v_gene: TRBV7-2
d_gene: .
abundance: .
CDR3aa: CASSLAFTNTGELFF
CDR3nt: TGTGCCAGCAGCTTAGCGTTCACAAACACCGGGGAGCTGTTTTTT

j_gene: TRBJ1-2
v_gene: TRBV6-1
d_gene: .
abundance: .
CDR3aa: CASSDWGGYTF
CDR3nt: TGTGCCAGCAGTGATTGGGGCGGCTACACCTTC